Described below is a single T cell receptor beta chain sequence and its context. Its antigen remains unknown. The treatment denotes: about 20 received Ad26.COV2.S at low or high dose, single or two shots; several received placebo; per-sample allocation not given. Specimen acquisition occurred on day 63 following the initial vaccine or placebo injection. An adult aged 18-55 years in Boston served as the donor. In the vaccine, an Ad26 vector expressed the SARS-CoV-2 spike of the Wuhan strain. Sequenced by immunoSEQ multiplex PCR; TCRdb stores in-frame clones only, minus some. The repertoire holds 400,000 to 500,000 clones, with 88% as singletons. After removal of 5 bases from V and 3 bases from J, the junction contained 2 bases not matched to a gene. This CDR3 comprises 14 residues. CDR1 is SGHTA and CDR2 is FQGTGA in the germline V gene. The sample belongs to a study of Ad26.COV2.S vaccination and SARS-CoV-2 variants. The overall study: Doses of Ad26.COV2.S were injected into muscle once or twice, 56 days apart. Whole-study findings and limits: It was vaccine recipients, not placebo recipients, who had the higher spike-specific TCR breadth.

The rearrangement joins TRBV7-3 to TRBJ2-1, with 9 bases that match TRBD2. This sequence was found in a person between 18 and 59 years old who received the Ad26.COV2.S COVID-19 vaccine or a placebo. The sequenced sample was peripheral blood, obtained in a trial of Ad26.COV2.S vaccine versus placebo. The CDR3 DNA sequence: TGTGCCAGCAGCCCTAGCGGGGACTACAATGAGCAGTTCTTC. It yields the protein CASSPSGDYNEQFF.